This TCR beta chain was identified during a study of blood T cell repertoires in COVID-19. As originally analysed: Amplified reference gene primers provided the basis for estimating nucleated cell counts. Libraries were prepared by immunoSEQ multiplex PCR; TCRdb keeps only in-frame clonotypes and omits some of them. The V and J calls and clone size were taken over from that table, and D and trimming were inferred from the DNA. The table lists a few hundred thousand clones, about 88% of them singletons, with about 4% in the top ten. This CDR3 is built from 16 residues. From germline, CDR1 is SGHRS and CDR2 YFSETQ. V shed 0 bases and J 5 bases; nucleotides not matched to a gene: 8.

Source material: peripheral blood. This TCR came from a man aged 55 to 70 who had recovered from COVID-19. The genes are TRBV5-1 and TRBJ2-5, with 9 bases aligning to TRBD1. In DNA, the CDR3 is TGCGCCAGCAGCTTGGTTACAGGGGGCAGCGGGGAGACCCAGTACTTC. Translation: CASSLVTGGSGETQYF.